This entry lists 14 T cell receptor beta chains sequenced from one sample in a study of blood T cells in healthy people across ages. Together with a sample-barcoded 5' primer, a J-beta primer mix was included in a second PCR lasting roughly 6 to 12 cycles. Using its own MiXCR run on the 5' RACE reads, TCRdb lists one record per CDR3 protein. This table holds about 1.4 million distinct CDR3 sequences, approximately 60% found once. What was sequenced was blood. These receptors came from a young man in good health.

This clonotype occurred a few times. The chain links TRBV29-1 to TRBJ2-7; 9 bases match TRBD2. Germline V CDR1 and CDR2: SQVTM, ANQGSEA. The CDR3 is 13 amino acids. V dropped 6 bases and J dropped 3; count of bases not matched to a gene: 6. The CDR3: CSVTMTSGYEQYF. CDR3 sequence (DNA): TGCAGCGTCACCATGACTAGCGGCTACGAGCAGTACTTC.

V gene TRBV30 combines with J gene TRBJ2-7; 7 nucleotides agree with TRBD2. V gave up 4 bases and J gave up 7 bases; unmatched junction bases: 10. The CDR3 is 13 amino acids. In germline, CDR1 is GTSNPN, CDR2 SVGIG (reference sequence). CDR3 sequence (DNA): TGTGCCTGGAATAGCGGGTTCTACAATGAGCAGTACTTC. As protein: CAWNSGFYNEQYF.

This chain joins TRBV11-2 and TRBJ2-5; D ambiguous. V was shortened by 6 bases and J by 7 bases, with 24 bases between the two germline ends. Germline V gives CDR1 SGHAT, CDR2 FQNNGV. This CDR3 region has 16 residues. CDR3 coding DNA: TGTGCCAGCAGGCCCCCAATCGGCCCATCCCCAGTGACCCAGTACTTC. This codes for CASRPPIGPSPVTQYF.

This chain connects TRBV7-9 to TRBJ1-2; D is perhaps TRBD1 (5 bases). V was trimmed by 5 bases and J by 6 bases, leaving 19 bases between them. The germline CDR1 and CDR2 sequences are SEHNR and FQNEAQ (reference sequence). CDR3 length equals 15 residues. The CDR3 region is CASSLYAQGDDGYTF. The CDR3 DNA sequence: TGTGCCAGCAGCCTGTATGCGCAGGGAGACGATGGCTACACCTTC.

This clonotype was seen once. DNA for the CDR3: TGCGCCAGCAGCCAAGAGCCGGGAGTCCATGAGCAGTTCTTC. It codes for CASSQEPGVHEQFF. The chain employs TRBV4-1 and TRBJ2-1; D possibly corresponds to TRBD2 (6 bases). Germline V gives CDR1 MGHRA, CDR2 YSYEKL. V dropped 0 bases and J dropped 8 bases, with 11 bases sitting between them. The CDR3 sequence is 14 residues long.

The chain recombines TRBV5-1 with TRBJ2-1; D not resolved. Germline-derived CDR1 and CDR2 are SGHRS and YFSETQ. This CDR3 has 17 residues. Between the trimmed V and J ends, which lost 0 bases and 5 bases, there was a span of 18 bases. Here the CDR3 reads CASSLDGVVIYHNEQFF. The CDR3 DNA reads TGCGCCAGCAGCTTGGATGGTGTGGTCATTTACCACAATGAGCAGTTCTTC.

The sample holds a few counts of this clonotype. The gene calls are TRBV20-1 and TRBJ2-5; 12 nucleotides line up with TRBD2. This CDR3 region has 13 residues. Trimming took 5 bases from V and 4 from J; bases not matched to a gene: 2. Germline V lookup: CDR1 DFQATT, CDR2 SNEGSKA (reference sequence). The CDR3 nucleotides are TGCAGTGCTTGGGGACTAGCGGGAGAGACCCAGTACTTC. Its translation is CSAWGLAGETQYF.

V is TRBV5-1 and J is TRBJ2-7; maybe TRBD2 (6 bases). V was trimmed by 4 bases and J by 0 bases, leaving 14 bases between them. Germline V gives CDR1 SGHRS, CDR2 YFSETQ. The CDR3 sequence is 15 residues long. DNA of the CDR3: TGCGCCAGCAGCCCAGCGGGTAGGAGCTCCTACGAGCAGTACTTC. The encoded protein is CASSPAGRSSYEQYF.

A few counts support this clonotype. The CDR3 sequence is CASSDRRTSSYNEQFF. CDR3 nucleotide sequence: TGTGCCAGCAGTGATAGGAGAACAAGCTCCTACAATGAGCAGTTCTTC. The gene calls are TRBV6-1 and TRBJ2-1; no firm D call. The CDR3 length is 16 residues. Trimming took off 3 bases at V and 0 bases at J, with 12 bases between the two ends. Per the germline V gene, CDR1 is MNHNS and CDR2 is SASEGT.

This clonotype was recorded a few times. This rearrangement joins TRBV27 to TRBJ2-4, with a possible D match to TRBD2 (5 bases). The CDR3 consists of 14 residues. Per the germline V gene, CDR1 is MNHEY and CDR2 is SMNVEV (reference sequence). V lost 2 bases and J 5 bases, leaving 10 bases between the germline ends. The CDR3 region is CASSLAIGENIQYF. CDR3 coding DNA: TGTGCCAGCAGTTTAGCAATCGGGGAAAACATTCAGTACTTC.

The gene calls are TRBV4-1 and TRBJ2-5, with a weak D call TRBD1 (6 bases). Per germline, CDR1 MGHRA and CDR2 YSYEKL. Trimming took 0 bases from V and 3 from J, leaving 14 bases between them. The CDR3 has 16 residues. CDR3: CASSQEYRASEETQYF. The CDR3 DNA sequence: TGCGCCAGCAGCCAAGAATACAGGGCCTCTGAAGAGACCCAGTACTTC.

J is TRBJ2-3 and V is TRBV2, with unresolved D. CDR3 length equals 9 residues. The V and J ends lost 11 bases and 1 base respectively, with 1 base between them. The germline gives CDR1 SNHLY, CDR2 FYNNEI. Here the CDR3 reads CAGTDTQYF. The CDR3 region has the DNA TGTGCCGGCACAGATACGCAGTATTTT.

This clonotype was picked up a small number of times. The V and J genes are TRBV10-3 and TRBJ2-5; TRBD2 matches at 9 bases. The germline V gene encodes CDR1 ENHRY and CDR2 SYGVKD. This CDR3 has 14 residues. The ends lost 3 bases at V and 11 bases at J; junction bases unmatched: 10. As DNA, the CDR3 is TGTGCCATCAGTGACCCGGGACTAGCCGATGAACAGTACTTC. It yields the protein CAISDPGLADEQYF.

The V gene is TRBV4-1, the J gene TRBJ2-6; TRBD1 agrees at 8 bases. CDR3 length: 17 residues. The germline gives CDR1 MGHRA, CDR2 YSYEKL. J lost 2 bases, V lost 6 bases, and 9 bases had no gene match. CDR3 nucleotide sequence: TGCGCCAGCAGTCCTGGACAGGGAAAACCTGGGGCCAACGTCCTGACTTTC. This sequence encodes CASSPGQGKPGANVLTF.